This T cell receptor (beta chain) comes out of a study of spatial heterogeneity in lung cancer (dated by TCRdb to the late 2010s). Regarding the study in general: Beta-chain transcripts were consistently detected in greater numbers than alpha-chain transcripts, which likely reflects a higher abundance of beta-chain transcripts. Nonsynonymous mutation counts, determined by whole-exome sequencing of tumor tissue, were related to TCR repertoire features. In non-small cell lung cancer, the study quantitatively compared TCR alpha and beta repertoires across several tumor regions, matched nontumor lung, and blood. In the raw uncorrected reads, each unique combination of TCR and UMI appeared more than ten times on average. Both alpha and beta chains were TCR-sequenced in samples taken at surgery, namely 220 tumor regions, approximately 63 matched nontumor lung samples and 50 to 60 PBMC samples.

What the time point label conveys for this sample: sample taken at primary tumor resection. Whole RNA extracted from tumor and nontumor lung tissue, or from cryopreserved PBMC samples, was used for TCR sequencing without cell sorting. Donors were about 70 patients with early-stage, untreated non-small cell lung cancer from the lung TRACERx cohort. Patients were selected for TCR sequencing only if sufficient RNA was available from at least two tumor regions. To prepare the library, 5' RACE was applied. Sequencing used a NextSeq 500. In the TCR library protocol, a unique molecular identifier was attached to each TCR cDNA molecule so that PCR and sequencing errors could be corrected. The original pipeline was this. TCR identification, UMI-based error correction and CDR3 extraction were performed with Decombinator tools. TCRs above a frequency of 2 per 1,000, corresponding to the top 1% of the tumor frequency distribution, were defined as expanded. Rényi diversity was computed with the R vegan package after subsampling each repertoire 100 times to 5,000 TCRs. CDR3 similarity networks were constructed using string-kernel similarity of amino acid triplets, with links drawn between CDR3s whose pairwise similarity was above 0.82. TCRdb trimmed public reads at Q25 via fastp, called clones via MiXCR and kept in-frame beta chains. When rows share a CDR3 protein, they turn into one entry using the most common DNA and genes. TCRdb, not the original authors, processed these V and J calls. The sample table records 40,000 to 45,000 distinct CDR3 sequences; roughly 15% of these occur just once. 55% to 70% of the sample rests with the top ten.

V was cut back by 4 bases and J by 8 bases, leaving a gap of 19 bases between them. From the cysteine through the phenylalanine, the CDR3 covers 15 amino acids. The entry retains the CDR3 DNA only, 45 bases that are in frame from base 1. The germline V gene supplies CDR1 SNHLY and CDR2 FYNNEI. Study-wide conclusions, independent of this receptor: Confirming at a functional level the hypothesis that regional TCRs recognize regional mutations was considered to require additional single-cell paired TCR alpha and beta sequencing. Ubiquitous expanded tumor TCRs were detected in blood more often at tumor resection than at routine follow-up.

This clonotype was counted many times. Its target antigen remains unknown. Base qualities are not at hand, and no much larger clone is one base apart. The sequence links TRBV2 to TRBJ2-3; a weak D assignment points to TRBD1 (5 bases agree). The origin of this receptor is a male donor with early-stage non-small cell lung cancer. The starting material was PBMCs, obtained at surgery. The encoded CDR3 is CASSVPSDRGATQYF. The nucleotide sequence is given as TGTGCCAGCAGTGTTCCGTCCGATAGGGGCGCTACGCAGTATTTT.